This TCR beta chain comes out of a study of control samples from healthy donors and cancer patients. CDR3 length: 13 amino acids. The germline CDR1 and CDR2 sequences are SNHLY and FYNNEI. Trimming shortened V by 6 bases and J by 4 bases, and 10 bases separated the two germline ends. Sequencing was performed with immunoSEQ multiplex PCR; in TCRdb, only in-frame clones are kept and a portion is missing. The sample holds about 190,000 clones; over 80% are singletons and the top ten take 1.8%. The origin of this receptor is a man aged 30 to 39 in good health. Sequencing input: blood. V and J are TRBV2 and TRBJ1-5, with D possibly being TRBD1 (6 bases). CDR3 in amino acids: CASRWDINQPQHF. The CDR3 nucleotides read TGTGCCAGCAGGTGGGACATTAATCAGCCCCAGCATTTT.